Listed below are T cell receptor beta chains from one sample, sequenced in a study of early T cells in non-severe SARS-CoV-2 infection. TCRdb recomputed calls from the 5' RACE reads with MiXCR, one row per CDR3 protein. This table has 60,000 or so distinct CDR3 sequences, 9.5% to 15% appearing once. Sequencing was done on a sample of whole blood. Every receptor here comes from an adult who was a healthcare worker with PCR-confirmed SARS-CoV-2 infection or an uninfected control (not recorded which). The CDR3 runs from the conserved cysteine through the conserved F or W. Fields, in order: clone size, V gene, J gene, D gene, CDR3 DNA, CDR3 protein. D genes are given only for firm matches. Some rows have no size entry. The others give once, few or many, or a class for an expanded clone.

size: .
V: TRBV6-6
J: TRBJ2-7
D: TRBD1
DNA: TGTGCCAGCAGCCACACAGGGGTTAACTACGAGCAGTACTTC
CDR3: CASSHTGVNYEQYF

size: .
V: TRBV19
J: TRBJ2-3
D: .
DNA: TGTGCCAGTAGCCCTACTCCGACAGATACGCAGTATTTT
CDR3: CASSPTPTDTQYF

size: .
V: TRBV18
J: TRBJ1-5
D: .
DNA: TGTGCCAGCTCACCACCGGTGGCTAGCTGGCCCCAGCATTTT
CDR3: CASSPPVASWPQHF

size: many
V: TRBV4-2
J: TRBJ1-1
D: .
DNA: TGTGCCAGCAGCCAAGATGTAGGACAGACGAACACTGAAGCTTTCTTT
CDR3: CASSQDVGQTNTEAFF

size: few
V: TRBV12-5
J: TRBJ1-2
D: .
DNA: TGTGCTAGTGGTGTACAGGGAGCTAACTATGGCTACACCTTC
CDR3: CASGVQGANYGYTF

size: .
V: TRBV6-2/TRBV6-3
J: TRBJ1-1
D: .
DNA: TGTGCCAGCAGTTACGGGGGGAAGAACACTGAAGCTTTCTTT
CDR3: CASSYGGKNTEAFF

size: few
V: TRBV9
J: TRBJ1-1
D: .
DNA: TGTGCCAGCAGCGTAGAACAGGCGAACACTGAAGCTTTCTTT
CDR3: CASSVEQANTEAFF

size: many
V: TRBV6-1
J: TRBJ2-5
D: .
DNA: TGTGCCAGCAGAGGGGCTAATGAAGAGACCCAGTACTTC
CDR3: CASRGANEETQYF

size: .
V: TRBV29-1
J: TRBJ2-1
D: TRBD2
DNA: TGCAGCGTTGGACTAGCGGGAGGTGTTGAGCAGTTCTTC
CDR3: CSVGLAGGVEQFF

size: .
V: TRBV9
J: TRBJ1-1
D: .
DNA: TGTGCCAGCAGCGTAGAGCCGGGGAACACTGAAGCTTTCTTT
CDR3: CASSVEPGNTEAFF

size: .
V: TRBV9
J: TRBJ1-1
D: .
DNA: TGTGCCAGCAGCGTAGGCGGGGGTAAGAACACTGAAGCTTTCTTT
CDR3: CASSVGGGKNTEAFF

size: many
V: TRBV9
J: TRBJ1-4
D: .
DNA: TGTGCCAGCAGCGTAGGACGGGAGCTAATCAGTGAAAAACTGTTTTTT
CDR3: CASSVGRELISEKLFF

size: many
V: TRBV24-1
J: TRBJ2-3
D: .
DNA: TGTGCCACCAGTACCGGGGGAACAGATACGCAGTATTTT
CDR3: CATSTGGTDTQYF

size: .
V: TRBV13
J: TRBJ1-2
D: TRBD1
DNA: TGTGCCAGCAGCTTGGGGACAGTTAACTATGGCTACACCTTC
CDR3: CASSLGTVNYGYTF

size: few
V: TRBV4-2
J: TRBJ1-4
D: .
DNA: TGTGCCAGCAGCCAGAGGGACTCAACTAATGAAAAACTGTTTTTT
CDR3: CASSQRDSTNEKLFF

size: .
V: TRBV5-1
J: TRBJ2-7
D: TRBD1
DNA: TGCGCCAGCAGCGAACTTAGGACAGGGGGTCCCGACGAGCAGTACTTC
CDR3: CASSELRTGGPDEQYF